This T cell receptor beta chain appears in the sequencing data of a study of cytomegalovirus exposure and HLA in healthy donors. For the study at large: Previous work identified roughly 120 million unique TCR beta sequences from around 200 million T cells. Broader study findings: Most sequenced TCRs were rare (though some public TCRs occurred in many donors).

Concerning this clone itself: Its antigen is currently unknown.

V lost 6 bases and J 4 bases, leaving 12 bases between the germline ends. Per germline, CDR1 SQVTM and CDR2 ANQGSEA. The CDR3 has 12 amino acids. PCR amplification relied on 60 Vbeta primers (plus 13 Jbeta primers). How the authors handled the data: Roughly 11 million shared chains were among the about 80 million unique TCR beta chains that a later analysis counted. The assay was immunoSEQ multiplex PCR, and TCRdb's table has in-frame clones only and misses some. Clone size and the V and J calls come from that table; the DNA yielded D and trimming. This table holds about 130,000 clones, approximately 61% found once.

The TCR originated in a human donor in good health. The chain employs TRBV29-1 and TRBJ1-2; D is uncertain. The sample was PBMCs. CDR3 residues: CSVVKPSYGYTF. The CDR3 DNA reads TGCAGCGTCGTAAAACCCAGCTATGGCTACACCTTC.